A single sample is the source of the 5 T cell receptor beta chains below, sequenced in a study of blood T cell repertoires in COVID-19. The method was immunoSEQ multiplex PCR; TCRdb's version includes in-frame clones alone and lacks a portion of them. The sample consists of about 260,000 clones, around nine tenths of them appearing once. Specimen: peripheral blood. The origin of the receptors is a woman younger than 45 with COVID-19, enrolled during active disease.

Turning to this clone: The same CDR3 also results from other DNA sequences found in this sample. The gene calls are TRBV24-1 and TRBJ1-1; 8 bases match TRBD1. Germline assignment: CDR1 KGHDR and CDR2 SFDVKD. The trim removed 7 bases at V and 6 bases at J, leaving 0 bases unmatched. The CDR3 is 11 residues long. CDR3 coding DNA: TGTGCCACCAGACAGGGGGCTGAAGCTTTCTTT. Translation: CATRQGAEAFF.

This clone was recorded a few times. The J gene is TRBJ1-5, the V gene TRBV9, with 7 bases fitting TRBD1. The CDR3 has 14 amino acids. From germline, CDR1 is SGDLS and CDR2 YYNGEE. Trimming took 2 bases from V and 2 from J; bases not matched to a gene: 1. The CDR3 is CASSVTGRNQPQHF. The DNA of the CDR3 is TGTGCCAGCAGCGTGACAGGGCGCAATCAGCCCCAGCATTTT.

This clone was seen once. V is TRBV4-1 and J is TRBJ2-7, with D hard to call. The V gene's germline CDR1 is MGHRA and CDR2 YSYEKL. This CDR3 region has 13 residues. V lost 4 bases to trimming and J lost 0 bases, with 7 bases between them. The CDR3 is CASSPRVSYEQYF. The CDR3 DNA reads TGCGCCAGCAGCCCTCGTGTCTCCTACGAGCAGTACTTC.

The J gene is TRBJ2-1, the V gene TRBV6-2 or TRBV6-3; 8 nucleotides line up with TRBD1. CDR3 size: 12 residues. Germline CDR1 reads MNHEY; CDR2 reads SVGEGT. J was trimmed by 15 bases and V by 2 bases; bases with no gene match: 6. CDR3 in amino acids: CASSYLGRGLFF. The CDR3 coding sequence is TGTGCCAGCAGTTACCTCGGCAGGGGGCTGTTCTTC.

This chain uses TRBV5-1 with TRBJ2-3, with TRBD1 matching over 10 bases. CDR1 SGHRS and CDR2 YFSETQ come from the germline V gene. V lost 0 bases and J lost 15; bases outside the gene matches: 4. The CDR3 is 12 residues long. CDR3 sequence (DNA): TGCGCCAGCAGCTTGGTTGGACAGGGGGAATATTTT. Protein sequence: CASSLVGQGEYF. The full variable domain, completed using reference TRBV5-1 and TRBJ2-3, is KAGVTQTPRYLIKTRGQQVTLSCSPISGHRSVSWYQQTPGQGLQFLFEYFSETQRNKGNFPGRFSGRQFSNSRSEMNVSTLELGDSALYLCASSLVGQGEYFGPGTRLTVL.